This is a list of T cell receptor beta chains from one sample in a study of blood T cell repertoires in COVID-19. TCRdb's copy holds only in-frame clones and misses some; the assay was immunoSEQ multiplex PCR. The sample carries under 200,000 clones, approximately 84% recorded once. Sequences were obtained from PBMCs or T cells enriched from blood (not recorded which). These receptors were obtained from a middle-aged woman with acute COVID-19. The CDR3 runs from the conserved cysteine through the conserved F or W. The order of the fields is CDR3 protein, J gene, V gene.

CASSEGQSNTEAFF	TRBJ1-1	TRBV3-1/TRBV3-2
CATSDPGQRNTGELFF	TRBJ2-2	TRBV24-1
CASSRNRGPGNTIYF	TRBJ1-3	TRBV5-1
CASSYSMLENTIYF	TRBJ1-3	TRBV6-5
CASSSRLPSAEAFF	TRBJ1-1	TRBV6-5
CASSPGTSEDTDTQYF	TRBJ2-3	TRBV4-2
CASSYGARSSSYGYTF	TRBJ1-2	TRBV6-5
CATSRGSSPSGRAQKDTQYF	TRBJ2-3	TRBV15
CASSPGGRGRTEETQYF	TRBJ2-5	TRBV5-4
CAISESPDRVLRPLHF	TRBJ1-6	TRBV10-3
CASSLQGSPYNEQFF	TRBJ2-1	TRBV6-5
CASRADRSSYNEQFF	TRBJ2-1	TRBV19
CASSYRTSGAYRTDTQYF	TRBJ2-3	TRBV19
CASSLVGTGGQDTEAFF	TRBJ1-1	TRBV13
CASSEVEGGYGYTF	TRBJ1-2	TRBV6-1
CASSISFGTGFEQPQHF	TRBJ1-5	TRBV19
CASSTRGDPDTQYF	TRBJ2-3	TRBV7-3
CASSMVGQGGGELFF	TRBJ2-2	TRBV19
CASSLDGGGTYEQYF	TRBJ2-7	TRBV7-2
CASSLDQGGSYGYTF	TRBJ1-2	TRBV5-1
CASSVGPQGAGGNTIYF	TRBJ1-3	TRBV9
CASTSDRDDQPQHF	TRBJ1-5	TRBV10-2
CASSPSGNPRGDTQYF	TRBJ2-3	TRBV4-1
CASSPGVWGTEAFF	TRBJ1-1	TRBV18
CASSLDTSTHNEQFF	TRBJ2-1	TRBV11-3
CASSDTGGPHSTIYF	TRBJ1-3	TRBV6-1
CASSKAYNSTDTQYF	TRBJ2-3	TRBV21-1
CASGRTGGPSPLHF	TRBJ1-6	TRBV5-8
CATSDLVQNNEQFF	TRBJ2-1	TRBV24-1
CAISEMPGHTQYF	TRBJ2-3	TRBV10-3
CASSPGTGDYGYTF	TRBJ1-2	TRBV9
CASSLGTGDQPQHF	TRBJ1-5	TRBV3-1/TRBV3-2
CASSSGLAGTDTQYF	TRBJ2-3	TRBV11-3
CASSPATYTQYF	TRBJ2-3	TRBV7-8
CASSLASVGLAAYNEQFF	TRBJ2-1	TRBV7-2
CASSFRLAGGGVNEFF	TRBJ2-1	TRBV28
CASSPRQGWDEQFF	TRBJ2-1	TRBV4-1
CASSLGGLALNF	TRBJ2-5	TRBV12-3/TRBV12-4
CASSPDRGAMNTEAFF	TRBJ1-1	TRBV18
CASSLQGQETQYF	TRBJ2-5	TRBV5-4
CAWSVGLQETQYF	TRBJ2-5	TRBV30
CASNLKPTGGSEAFF	TRBJ1-1	TRBV21-1
CASSFVTGPTETQYF	TRBJ2-5	TRBV11-2
CASSFRKGTSWDIQYF	TRBJ2-4	TRBV5-6
CASSSTGQAYPTDTQYF	TRBJ2-3	TRBV9
CASRVTTSTDTQYF	TRBJ2-3	TRBV6-5
CARDYWTQYF	TRBJ2-5	TRBV7-9
CASSLVYGIKGTEAFF	TRBJ1-1	TRBV7-2
CASSLLAGVSNEQFF	TRBJ2-1	TRBV6-4
CASSHSKWNTEAFF	TRBJ1-1	TRBV5-4
CATSGSSSSYNEQFF	TRBJ2-1	TRBV24-1
CASSLGLAGGPQETQYF	TRBJ2-5	TRBV5-1
CASSPGQYPYNEQFF	TRBJ2-1	TRBV11-1
CASSPSEVPIGAEQFF	TRBJ2-1	TRBV18
CASSLLGGGTEAFF	TRBJ1-1	TRBV7-9
CASSLERTGVDIQYF	TRBJ2-4	TRBV5-1